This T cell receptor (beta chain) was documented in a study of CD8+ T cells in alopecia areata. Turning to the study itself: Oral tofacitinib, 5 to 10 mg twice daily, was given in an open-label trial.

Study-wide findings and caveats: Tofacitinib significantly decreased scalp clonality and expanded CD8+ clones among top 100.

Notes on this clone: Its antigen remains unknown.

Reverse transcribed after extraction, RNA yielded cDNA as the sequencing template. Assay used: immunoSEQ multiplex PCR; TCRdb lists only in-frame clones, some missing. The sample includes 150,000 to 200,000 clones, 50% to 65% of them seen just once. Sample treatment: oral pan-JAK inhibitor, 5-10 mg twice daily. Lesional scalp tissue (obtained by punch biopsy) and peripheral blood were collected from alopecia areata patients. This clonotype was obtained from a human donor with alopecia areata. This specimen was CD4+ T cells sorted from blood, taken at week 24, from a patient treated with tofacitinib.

CDR3 sequence (DNA): TGTGCCAGTAGTATAAAGACAGGGGATCCCTACGAGCAGTACTTC. This encodes CASSIKTGDPYEQYF. V and J are TRBV19 and TRBJ2-7, with TRBD1 matching 8 bases. CDR3 length equals 15 residues. Unmatched junction bases numbered 5, after V lost 2 bases and J lost 2 bases. Germline loops: CDR1 LNHDA, CDR2 SQIVND (reference sequence).